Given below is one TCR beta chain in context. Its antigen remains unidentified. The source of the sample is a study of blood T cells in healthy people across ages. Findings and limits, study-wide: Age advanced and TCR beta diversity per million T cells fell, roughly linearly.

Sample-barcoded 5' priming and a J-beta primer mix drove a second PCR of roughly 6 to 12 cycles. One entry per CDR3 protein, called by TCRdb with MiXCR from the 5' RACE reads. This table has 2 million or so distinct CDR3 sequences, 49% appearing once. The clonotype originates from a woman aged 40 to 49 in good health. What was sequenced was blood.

The CDR3 sequence: CSPGATNEKLFF. The CDR3 bases are TGCAGCCCGGGTGCAACTAATGAAAAACTGTTTTTT. The chain employs TRBV20-1 and TRBJ1-4; D remains ambiguous. The CDR3 covers 12 residues. The germline CDR1 and CDR2 sequences are DFQATT and SNEGSKA (reference sequence).